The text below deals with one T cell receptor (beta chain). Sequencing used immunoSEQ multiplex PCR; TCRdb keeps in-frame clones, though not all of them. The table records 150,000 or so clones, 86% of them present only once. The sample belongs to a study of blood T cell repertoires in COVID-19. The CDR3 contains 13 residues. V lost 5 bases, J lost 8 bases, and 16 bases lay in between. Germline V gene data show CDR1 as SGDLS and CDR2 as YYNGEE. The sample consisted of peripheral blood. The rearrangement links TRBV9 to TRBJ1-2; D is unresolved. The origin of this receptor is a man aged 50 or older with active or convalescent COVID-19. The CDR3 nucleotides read TGTGCCAGCAGAAGGGCAGCCGGGGAGGGCTACACCTTC. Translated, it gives CASRRAAGEGYTF.